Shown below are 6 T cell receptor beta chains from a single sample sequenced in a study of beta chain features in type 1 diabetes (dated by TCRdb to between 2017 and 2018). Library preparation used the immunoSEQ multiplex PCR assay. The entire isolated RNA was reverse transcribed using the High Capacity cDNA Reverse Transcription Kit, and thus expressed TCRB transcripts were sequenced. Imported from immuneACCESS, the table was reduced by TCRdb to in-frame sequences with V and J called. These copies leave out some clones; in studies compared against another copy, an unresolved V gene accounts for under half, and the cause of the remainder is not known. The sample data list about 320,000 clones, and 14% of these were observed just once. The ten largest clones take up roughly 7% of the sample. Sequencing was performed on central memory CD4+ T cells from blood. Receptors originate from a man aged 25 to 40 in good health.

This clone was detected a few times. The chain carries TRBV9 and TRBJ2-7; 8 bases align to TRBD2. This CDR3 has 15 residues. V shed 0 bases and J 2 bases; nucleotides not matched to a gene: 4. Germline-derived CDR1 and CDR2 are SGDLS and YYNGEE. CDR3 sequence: CASSVESGGTYEQYF. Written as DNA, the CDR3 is TGTGCCAGCAGCGTAGAAAGCGGGGGTACCTACGAGCAGTACTTC.

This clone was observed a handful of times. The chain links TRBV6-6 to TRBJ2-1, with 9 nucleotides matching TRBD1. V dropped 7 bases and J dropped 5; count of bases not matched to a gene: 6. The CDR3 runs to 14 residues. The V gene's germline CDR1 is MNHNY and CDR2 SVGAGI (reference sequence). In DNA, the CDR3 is TGTGCCAGCATGAGGGGACAGGGAAACAATGAGCAGTTCTTC. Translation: CASMRGQGNNEQFF.

The CDR3: CASSTRSNTEAFF. The CDR3 DNA follows: TGTGCCAGCAGCACTCGTTCGAACACTGAAGCTTTCTTT. The genes are TRBV7-9 and TRBJ1-1, with D hard to call. This CDR3 region has 13 residues. The V gene lost 5 bases and the J gene lost 1 base, with 8 bases spanning the gap. Germline V CDR1 and CDR2: SEHNR, FQNEAQ (reference sequence).

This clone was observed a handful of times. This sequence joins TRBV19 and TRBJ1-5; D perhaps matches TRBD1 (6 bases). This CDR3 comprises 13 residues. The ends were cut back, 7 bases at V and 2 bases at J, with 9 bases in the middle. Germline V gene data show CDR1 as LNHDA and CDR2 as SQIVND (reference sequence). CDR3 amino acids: CASTRGGNQPQHF. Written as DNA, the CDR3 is TGTGCCAGTACCAGGGGTGGCAATCAGCCCCAGCATTTT.

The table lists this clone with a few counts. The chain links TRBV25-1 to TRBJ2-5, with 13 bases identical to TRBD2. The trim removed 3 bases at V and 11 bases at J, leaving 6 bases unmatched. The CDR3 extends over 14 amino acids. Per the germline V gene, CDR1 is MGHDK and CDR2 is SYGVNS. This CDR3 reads CASSEGTSGTPQYF. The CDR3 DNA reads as TGTGCCAGCAGTGAGGGGACTAGCGGGACCCCTCAGTACTTC.

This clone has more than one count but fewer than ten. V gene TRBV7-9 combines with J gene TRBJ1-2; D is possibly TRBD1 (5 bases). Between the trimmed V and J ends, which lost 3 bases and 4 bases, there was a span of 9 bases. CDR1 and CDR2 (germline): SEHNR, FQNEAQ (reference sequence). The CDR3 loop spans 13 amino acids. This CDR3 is CASSLEGIYGYTF. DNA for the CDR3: TGTGCCAGCAGCTTGGAGGGGATCTATGGCTACACCTTC.